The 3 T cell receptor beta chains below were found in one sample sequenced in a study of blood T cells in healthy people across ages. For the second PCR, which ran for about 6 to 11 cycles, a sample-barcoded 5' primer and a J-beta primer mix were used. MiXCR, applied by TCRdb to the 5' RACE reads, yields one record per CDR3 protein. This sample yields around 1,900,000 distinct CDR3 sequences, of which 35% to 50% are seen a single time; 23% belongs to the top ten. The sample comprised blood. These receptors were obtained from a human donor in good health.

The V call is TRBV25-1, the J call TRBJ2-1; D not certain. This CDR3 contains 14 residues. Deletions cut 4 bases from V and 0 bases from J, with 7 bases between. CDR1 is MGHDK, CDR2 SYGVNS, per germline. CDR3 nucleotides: TGTGCCAGCAGTGGTATGGGCTCCTACAATGAGCAGTTCTTC. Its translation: CASSGMGSYNEQFF.

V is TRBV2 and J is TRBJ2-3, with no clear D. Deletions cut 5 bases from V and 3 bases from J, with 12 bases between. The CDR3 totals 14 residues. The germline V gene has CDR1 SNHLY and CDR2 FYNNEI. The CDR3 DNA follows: TGTGCCAGCAGTCCCCAAATTGCGACAGATACGCAGTATTTT. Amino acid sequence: CASSPQIATDTQYF.

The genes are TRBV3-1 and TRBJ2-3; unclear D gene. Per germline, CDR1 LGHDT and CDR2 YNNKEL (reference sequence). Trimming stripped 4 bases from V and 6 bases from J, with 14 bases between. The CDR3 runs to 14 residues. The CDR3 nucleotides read TGTGCCAGCAGCCCTTCGACACTTGAGGATACGCAGTATTTT. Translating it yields CASSPSTLEDTQYF.